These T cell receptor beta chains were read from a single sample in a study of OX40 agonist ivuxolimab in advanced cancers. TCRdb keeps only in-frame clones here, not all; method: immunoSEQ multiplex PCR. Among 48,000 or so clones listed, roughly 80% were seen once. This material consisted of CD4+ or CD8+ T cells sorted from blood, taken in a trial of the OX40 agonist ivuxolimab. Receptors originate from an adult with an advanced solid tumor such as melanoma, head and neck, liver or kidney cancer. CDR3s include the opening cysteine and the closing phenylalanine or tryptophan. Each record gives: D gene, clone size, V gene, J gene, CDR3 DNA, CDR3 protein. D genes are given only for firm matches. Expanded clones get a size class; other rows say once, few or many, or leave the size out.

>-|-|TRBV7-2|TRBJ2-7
TGTGCCAGCAGCTTTGGAAACAGGGATGACGAGCAGTACTTC
CASSFGNRDDEQYF
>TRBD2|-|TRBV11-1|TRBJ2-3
TGTGCCAGCAGCCGCGCGCGGGGGAGGGATACGCAGTATTTT
CASSRARGRDTQYF
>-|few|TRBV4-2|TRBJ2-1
TGTGCCAGCGATGCCCCGTGGAGGACCTACAATGAGCAGTTCTTC
CASDAPWRTYNEQFF
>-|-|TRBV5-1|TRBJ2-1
TGCGCCAGCAAGTTCGAGGAAGGAGCGAGTATCAGCAATGAGCAGTTCTTC
CASKFEEGASISNEQFF
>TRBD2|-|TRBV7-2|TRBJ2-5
TGTGCCAGCAGCTCGGGCTGGGGGCGGGAGGTTGGGGAGACCCAGTACTTC
CASSSGWGREVGETQYF
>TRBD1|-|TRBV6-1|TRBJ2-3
TGTGCCAGCAGTTTGGGACAGATCTATACGCAGTATTTT
CASSLGQIYTQYF
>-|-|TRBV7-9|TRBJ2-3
TGTGCCAGCAGCTGGGGGACCGCAGATACGCAGTATTTT
CASSWGTADTQYF
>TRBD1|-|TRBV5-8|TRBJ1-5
TGTGCCAGCAGCCCGGGACAGCGGAATCAGCCCCAGCATTTT
CASSPGQRNQPQHF
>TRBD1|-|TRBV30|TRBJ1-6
TGTGCCTGGAGTGGGGACAGGGGAAATTCACCCCTCCACTTT
CAWSGDRGNSPLHF
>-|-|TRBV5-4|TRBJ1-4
TGTGCCAGCAGCCTCCCAGAAAAACTGTTTTTT
CASSLPEKLFF
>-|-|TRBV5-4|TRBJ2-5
TGTGCCAGCAGCTTGGGCGGGGACCAAGAGACCCAGTACTTC
CASSLGGDQETQYF
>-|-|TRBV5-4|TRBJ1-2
TGTGCCAGCAGCTTGGGGGTGAGCTATGGCTACACCTTC
CASSLGVSYGYTF
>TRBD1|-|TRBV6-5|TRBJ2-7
TGTGCCAGCAGCCAGGGACAGGGCCTTACCTACGAGCAGTACTTC
CASSQGQGLTYEQYF
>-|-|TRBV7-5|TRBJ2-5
TGTGTCAGAAGCCCAATATCGGGACCCACACTTGAGACCCAGTACTTC
CVRSPISGPTLETQYF
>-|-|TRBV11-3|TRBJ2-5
TGTGCCAGCAGCTTAGGTGTACTAGCAGACAACCAAGAGACCCAGTACTTC
CASSLGVLADNQETQYF
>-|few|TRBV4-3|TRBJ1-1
TGCGCCAGCAGCCAAGAATCGCAGAGAAACACTGAAGCTTTCTTT
CASSQESQRNTEAFF
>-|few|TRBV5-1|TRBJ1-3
TGCGCCAGCAGCATGGACGCCGGCTCTGGAAACACCATATATTTT
CASSMDAGSGNTIYF
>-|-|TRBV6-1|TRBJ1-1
TGTGCCAGCAAAGTTTTCGGGGTGAACACTGAAGCTTTCTTT
CASKVFGVNTEAFF
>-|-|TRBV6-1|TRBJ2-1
TGTGCCAGCAGTCCCCTCAATGAGCAGTTCTTC
CASSPLNEQFF
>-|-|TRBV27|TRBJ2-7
TGTGCCAGCAGCCGCTTCGGGTCCTACGAGCAGTACTTC
CASSRFGSYEQYF
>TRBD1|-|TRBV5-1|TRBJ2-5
TGCGCCAGCAGACAAGATCCTACCGGGACAGGGGCTGGCGGAGAGACCCAGTACTTC
CASRQDPTGTGAGGETQYF
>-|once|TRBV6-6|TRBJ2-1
TGTGCCAGCAGTTACTCCGAGGGGAGAGGCTACAATGAGCAGTTCTTC
CASSYSEGRGYNEQFF
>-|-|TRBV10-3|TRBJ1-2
TGTGCCATCAGCTGGAGGGCTTCTAACTATGGCTACACCTTC
CAISWRASNYGYTF
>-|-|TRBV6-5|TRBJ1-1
TGTGCCAGCGGAAGGGGGGGATTAGGCACTGAAGCTTTCTTT
CASGRGGLGTEAFF
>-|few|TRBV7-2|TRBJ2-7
TGTGCCAGCAGCTCTAGGGTCCCCGGGAACTACGAGCAGTACTTC
CASSSRVPGNYEQYF
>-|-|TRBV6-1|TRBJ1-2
TGTGCCAGCGCTACAGGCTTCTATGGCTACACCTTC
CASATGFYGYTF
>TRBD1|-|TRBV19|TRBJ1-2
TGTGCCAGTAGCCAACCGGGACAGGGGGCTAACTATGGCTACACCTTC
CASSQPGQGANYGYTF
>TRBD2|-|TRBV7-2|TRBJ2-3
TGTGCCAGCAGACCGGGACTAGCGGGAGCAGATACGCAGTATTTT
CASRPGLAGADTQYF
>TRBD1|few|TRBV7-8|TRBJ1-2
TGTGCCAGCAGCTCCCGATTTGGACAGGGAAAATATGGCTACACCTTC
CASSSRFGQGKYGYTF
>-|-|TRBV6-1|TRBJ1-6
TGTGCCAGCAGTGAAGCGGTGACACGAGCACCCCTCCACTTT
CASSEAVTRAPLHF
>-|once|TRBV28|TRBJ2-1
TGTGCCAGCAGTTTCATGGGCCGCCCGCATGAGCAGTTCTTC
CASSFMGRPHEQFF
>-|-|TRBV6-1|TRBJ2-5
TGTGCCAGCAGCCCTGACCGGGGCGGAGAGACCCAGTACTTC
CASSPDRGGETQYF
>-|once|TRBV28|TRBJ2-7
TGTGCCAGCAGTGCCTTGAACCCCTACGAGCAGTACTTC
CASSALNPYEQYF
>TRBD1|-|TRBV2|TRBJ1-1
TGTGCCAGCAGACCGAGGGGGCAGGGTATAGCAGGCGACACTGAAGCTTTCTTT
CASRPRGQGIAGDTEAFF
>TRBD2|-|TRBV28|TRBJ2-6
TGTGCCAGCAGTTTAATAGCGGGCTCTGGGGCCAACGTCCTGACTTTC
CASSLIAGSGANVLTF
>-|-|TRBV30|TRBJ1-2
TGTGCCTGGTTGTGGGGCCCAGGGACTAACTATGGCTACACCTTC
CAWLWGPGTNYGYTF
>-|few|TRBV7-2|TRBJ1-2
TGTGCCAGCAGCCTATCGCAGGGGATCGGCTACACCTTC
CASSLSQGIGYTF
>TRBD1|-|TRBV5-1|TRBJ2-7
TGCGCCAGCAGCTCACAGGGGGCAACCTACGAGCAGTACTTC
CASSSQGATYEQYF
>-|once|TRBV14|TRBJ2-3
TGTGCCGGCAGCCGGGCGGGCGCAGATACGCAGTATTTT
CAGSRAGADTQYF
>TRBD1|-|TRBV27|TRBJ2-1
TGTGCCAGCAGTTCGGACAGGGGGCGGAATGAGCAGTTCTTC
CASSSDRGRNEQFF
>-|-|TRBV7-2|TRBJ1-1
TGTGCCAGCAGCTTAGCGTGGGCAGACGCTGAAGCTTTCTTT
CASSLAWADAEAFF
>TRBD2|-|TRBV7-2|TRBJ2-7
TGTGCCAGCAGCCCCCGGGGCCTTAGCGGGGGGCTAACCTACGAGCAGTACTTC
CASSPRGLSGGLTYEQYF
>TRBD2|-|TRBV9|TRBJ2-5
TGTGCCAGCAGCGAGGGGTGGGGACTAGCGGAGACCCAGTACTTC
CASSEGWGLAETQYF
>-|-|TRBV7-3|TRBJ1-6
TGTGCCAGCAGCCAACGGGATAATTCACCCCTCCACTTT
CASSQRDNSPLHF
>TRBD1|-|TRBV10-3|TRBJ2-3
TGTGCCATTCGGGCCCGACAGGGATCCGGCACAGATACGCAGTATTTT
CAIRARQGSGTDTQYF
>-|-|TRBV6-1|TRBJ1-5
TGTGCCAGCAGTTTAAATCAGCCCCAGCATTTT
CASSLNQPQHF
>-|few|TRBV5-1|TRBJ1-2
TGCGCCAGCAGCTTGATTGCAGACTATGGCTACACCTTC
CASSLIADYGYTF
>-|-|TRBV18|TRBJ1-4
TGTGCCAGCTCACCACTGGGCAGGGGCTTTGAAAAACTGTTTTTT
CASSPLGRGFEKLFF
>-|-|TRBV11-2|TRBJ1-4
TGTGCCAGCAGACAAGGGACGGTTGTTAATGAAAAACTGTTTTTT
CASRQGTVVNEKLFF
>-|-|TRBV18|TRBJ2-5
TGTGCCAGCTCACCACGGCACGAGGAGACCCAGTACTTC
CASSPRHEETQYF
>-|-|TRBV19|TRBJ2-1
TGTGCCACCACAAGCGGTACCTACAATGAGCAGTTCTTC
CATTSGTYNEQFF
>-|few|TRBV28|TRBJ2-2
TGTGCCAGCAGTACCCCCACCGGGGAGCTGTTTTTT
CASSTPTGELFF
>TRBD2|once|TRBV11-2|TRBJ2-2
TGTGCCAGCAGCGTTAGCGGGGCGGAGACCGGGGAGCTGTTTTTT
CASSVSGAETGELFF
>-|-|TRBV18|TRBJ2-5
TGTGCCAGCTCACCCGACCGGGAGACCCAGTACTTC
CASSPDRETQYF
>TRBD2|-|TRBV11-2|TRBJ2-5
TGTGCCAGCAGCTTAGAGGCGGGAGGGACCCAGTACTTC
CASSLEAGGTQYF
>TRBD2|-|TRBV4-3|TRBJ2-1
TGCGCCAGCAGCCCAACTATAGCGGGGGGGCCGATCAATGAGCAGTTCTTC
CASSPTIAGGPINEQFF
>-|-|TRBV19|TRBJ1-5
TGTGCCAGTAGTTCCATGGCTGGGAGCAATCAGCCCCAGCATTTT
CASSSMAGSNQPQHF
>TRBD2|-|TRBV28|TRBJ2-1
TGTGCCAGCCCCCCGCCGGGACTAGTTAGGGGCAATGAGCAGTTCTTC
CASPPPGLVRGNEQFF
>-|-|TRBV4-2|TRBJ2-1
TGTGCCAGCAGCCAAGCTGGACTCAGAACCTACAATGAGCAGTTCTTC
CASSQAGLRTYNEQFF